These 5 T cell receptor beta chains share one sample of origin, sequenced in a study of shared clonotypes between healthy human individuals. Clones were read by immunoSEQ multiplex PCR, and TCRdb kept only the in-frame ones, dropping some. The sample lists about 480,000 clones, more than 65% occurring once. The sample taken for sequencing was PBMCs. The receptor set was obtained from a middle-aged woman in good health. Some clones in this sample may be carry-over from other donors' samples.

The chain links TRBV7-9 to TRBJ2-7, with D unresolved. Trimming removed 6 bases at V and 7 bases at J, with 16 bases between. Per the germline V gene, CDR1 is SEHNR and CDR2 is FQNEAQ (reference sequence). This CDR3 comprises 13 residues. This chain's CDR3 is CASRFSLSGEQYF. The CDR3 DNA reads TGTGCCAGCAGGTTCTCTCTCTCGGGTGAGCAGTACTTC. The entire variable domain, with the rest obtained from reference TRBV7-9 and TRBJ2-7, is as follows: DTGVSQNPRHKITKRGQNVTFRCDPISEHNRLYWYRQTLGQGPEFLTYFQNEAQLEKSRLLSDRFSAERPKGSFSTLEIQRTEQGDSAMYLCASRFSLSGEQYFGPGTRLTVT.

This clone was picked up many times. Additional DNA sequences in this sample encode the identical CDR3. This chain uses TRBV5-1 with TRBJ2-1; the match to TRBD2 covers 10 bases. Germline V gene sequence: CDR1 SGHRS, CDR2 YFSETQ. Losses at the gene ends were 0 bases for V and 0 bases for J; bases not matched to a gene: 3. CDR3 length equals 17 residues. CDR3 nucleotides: TGCGCCAGCAGCTTGGAGGCTAGCGGGAGCTCCTACAATGAGCAGTTCTTC. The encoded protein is CASSLEASGSSYNEQFF.

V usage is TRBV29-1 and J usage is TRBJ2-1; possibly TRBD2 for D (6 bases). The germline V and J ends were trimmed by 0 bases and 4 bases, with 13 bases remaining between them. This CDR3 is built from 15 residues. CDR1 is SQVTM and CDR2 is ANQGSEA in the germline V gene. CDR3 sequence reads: CSVEDRSGVYNEQFF. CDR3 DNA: TGCAGCGTTGAAGACAGGTCGGGAGTGTACAATGAGCAGTTCTTC.

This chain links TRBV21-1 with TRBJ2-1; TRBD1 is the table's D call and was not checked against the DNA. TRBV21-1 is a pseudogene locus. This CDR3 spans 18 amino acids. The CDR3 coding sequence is TGTGCCAGCAGCACCCACTTTCAGACAGAAATCAGGAACAATGAGCAGTTCTTC. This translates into CASSTHFQTEIRNNEQFF.

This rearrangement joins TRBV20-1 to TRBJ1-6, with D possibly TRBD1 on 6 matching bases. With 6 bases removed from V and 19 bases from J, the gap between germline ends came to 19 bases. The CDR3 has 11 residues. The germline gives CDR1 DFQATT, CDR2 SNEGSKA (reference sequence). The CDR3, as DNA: TGCAGTGCACCCGACGGGGGCATTTTACACTTT. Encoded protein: CSAPDGGILHF.